What follows are 6 T cell receptor beta chains derived from one specimen sequenced in a study of blood T cells in healthy people across ages. A J-beta primer mix and a sample-barcoded 5' primer were used in a second PCR of about 6 to 12 cycles. A single record per CDR3 protein comes from TCRdb applying MiXCR to the 5' RACE reads. The sample contains hundreds of thousands of distinct CDR3 sequences, approximately 50% of which appear only once. Sequencing was done on a sample of blood. These receptors came from a man aged 60 to 75 in good health.

This chain links TRBV28 with TRBJ2-3; D is unresolved. CDR1 is MDHEN and CDR2 is SYDVKM in the germline V gene. CDR3 length equals 13 residues. V was clipped by 4 bases and J by 2 bases, with 7 bases between them. The CDR3 nucleotides read TGTGCCAGCAGTTCCCCCACCACAGATACGCAGTATTTT. It yields the protein CASSSPTTDTQYF. The whole variable domain, filled in from reference TRBV28 and TRBJ2-3, reads DVKVTQSSRYLVKRTGEKVFLECVQDMDHENMFWYRQDPGLGLRLIYFSYDVKMKEKGDIPEGYSVSREKKERFSLILESASTNQTSMYLCASSSPTTDTQYFGPGTRLTVL.

As concerns this clonotype: One end of the junction fails to match germline, which may point to a read error. The rearrangement joins TRBV12-3 or TRBV12-4 to TRBJ1-2; 10 bases are shared with TRBD1. CDR3 length equals 13 residues. Here the CDR3 reads CASGADRGNGYTF. CDR3 bases: TGTGCCAGCGGTGCGGACAGGGGGAACGGCTATACCTTC.

The gene calls are TRBV3-1 and TRBJ2-3; D may be TRBD2 (6 bases). Germline values: CDR1 LGHDT, CDR2 YNNKEL (reference sequence). V was pared by 7 bases and J by 1 base, with 9 bases between. The CDR3 is 13 amino acids. CDR3 in amino acids: CASNGGGTDTQYF. The CDR3 region has the DNA TGTGCCAGCAACGGCGGGGGCACAGATACGCAGTATTTT.

The J gene is TRBJ1-2, the V gene TRBV3-1; D might be TRBD1 (5 bases). V lost 0 bases and J 4 bases, leaving 15 bases between the germline ends. The CDR3 sequence is 16 residues long. Germline values: CDR1 LGHDT, CDR2 YNNKEL (reference sequence). The CDR3 sequence is CASSQDRQWRSYGYTF. As DNA, the CDR3 is TGTGCCAGCAGCCAAGATCGACAGTGGCGTAGCTATGGCTACACCTTC.

The rearrangement uses TRBV7-2 and TRBJ2-5; tentatively, D is TRBD2 (5 bases). The V gene's germline CDR1 is SGHTA and CDR2 FQGNSA. Deletions cut 5 bases from V and 11 bases from J, with 21 bases between. The length of the CDR3 is 14 residues. The CDR3 nucleotides are TGTGCCAGCAGCCCTCATGGGGAGCGCAATGAGCAGTACTTC. Translation gives CASSPHGERNEQYF. Filled out from reference TRBV7-2 and TRBJ2-5, the complete variable domain reads GAGVSQSPSNKVTEKGKDVELRCDPISGHTALYWYRQSLGQGLEFLIYFQGNSAPDKSGLPSDRFSAERTGGSVSTLTIQRTQQEDSAVYLCASSPHGERNEQYFGPGTRLLVL.

This clonotype was counted between two and nine times. This chain uses TRBV9 with TRBJ2-6, with 8 bases aligning to TRBD2. Per germline, CDR1 SGDLS and CDR2 YYNGEE. Trimming cost V 0 bases and J 0 bases; bases outside gene matches: 8. The CDR3 is 19 residues long. DNA for the CDR3: TGTGCCAGCAGCGTAGAGCCCGGGACTAGACTCTCTGGGGCCAACGTCCTGACTTTC. Its translation is CASSVEPGTRLSGANVLTF. The whole variable domain, filled in from reference TRBV9 and TRBJ2-6, reads DSGVTQTPKHLITATGQRVTLRCSPRSGDLSVYWYQQSLDQGLQFLIQYYNGEERAKGNILERFSAQQFPDLHSELNLSSLELGDSALYFCASSVEPGTRLSGANVLTFGAGSRLTVL.